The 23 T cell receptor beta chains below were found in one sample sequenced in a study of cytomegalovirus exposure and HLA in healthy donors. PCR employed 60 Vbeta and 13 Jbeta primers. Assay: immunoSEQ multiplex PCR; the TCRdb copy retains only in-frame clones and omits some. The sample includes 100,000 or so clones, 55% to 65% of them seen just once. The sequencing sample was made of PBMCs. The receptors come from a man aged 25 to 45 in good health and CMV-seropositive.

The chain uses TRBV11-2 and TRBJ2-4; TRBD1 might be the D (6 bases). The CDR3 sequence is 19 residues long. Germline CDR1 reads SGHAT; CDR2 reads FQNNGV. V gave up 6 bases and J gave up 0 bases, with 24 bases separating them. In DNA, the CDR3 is TGTGCCAGCAGACCCGGGACATCGGACCCCCTCGTAGCCAAAAACATTCAGTACTTC. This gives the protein CASRPGTSDPLVAKNIQYF.

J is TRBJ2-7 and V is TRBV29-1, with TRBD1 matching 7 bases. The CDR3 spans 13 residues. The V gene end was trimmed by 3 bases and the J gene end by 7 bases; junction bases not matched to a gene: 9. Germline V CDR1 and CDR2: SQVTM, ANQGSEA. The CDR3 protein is CSVEGQWGPEQYF. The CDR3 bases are TGCAGCGTTGAGGGACAGTGGGGGCCGGAGCAGTACTTC.

Here the CDR3 reads CASSYSGGDYEQYF. The CDR3 DNA reads TGTGCCAGCAGTTACTCGGGAGGGGATTACGAGCAGTACTTC. This chain connects TRBV6-6 to TRBJ2-7; TRBD2 matches at 7 bases. The CDR3 is 14 amino acids. Germline CDR1 is MNHNY and CDR2 is SVGAGI (reference sequence). The J segment lost 4 bases and the V segment lost 0 bases, leaving 3 bases of the junction unmatched.

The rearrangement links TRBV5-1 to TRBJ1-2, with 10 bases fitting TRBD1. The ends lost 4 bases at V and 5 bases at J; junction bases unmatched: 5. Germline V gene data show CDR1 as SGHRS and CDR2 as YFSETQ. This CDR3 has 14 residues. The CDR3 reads CASSPGTGEYGYTF. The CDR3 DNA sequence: TGCGCCAGCAGCCCGGGGACAGGGGAATATGGCTACACCTTC.

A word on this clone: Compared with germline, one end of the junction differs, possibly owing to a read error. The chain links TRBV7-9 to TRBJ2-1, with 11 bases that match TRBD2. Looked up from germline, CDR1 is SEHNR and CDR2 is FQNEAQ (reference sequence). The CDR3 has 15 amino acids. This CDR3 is CASSVAGGSYNEQFF. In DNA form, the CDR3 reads TGTGCCAGCAGCGTAGCGGGGGGGTCCTACAATGAGCAGTTCTTC.

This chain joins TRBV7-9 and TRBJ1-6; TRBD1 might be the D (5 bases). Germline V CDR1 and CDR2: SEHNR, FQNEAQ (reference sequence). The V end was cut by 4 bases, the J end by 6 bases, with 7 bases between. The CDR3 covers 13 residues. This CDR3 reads CASSSQGNSPLHF. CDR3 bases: TGTGCCAGCAGCTCGCAGGGTAATTCACCCCTCCACTTT.

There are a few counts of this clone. This CDR3 is CATSRGDWGSTEAFF. The CDR3 DNA reads TGTGCCACCAGCAGAGGGGACTGGGGGAGTACTGAAGCTTTCTTT. The chain is built from TRBV15 and TRBJ1-1, with D perhaps matching TRBD1 (5 bases). V was cut by 1 base and J by 5 bases, with 14 bases left in between. The CDR3 extends over 15 amino acids. CDR1 LNHNV and CDR2 YYDKDF come from the germline V gene (reference sequence).

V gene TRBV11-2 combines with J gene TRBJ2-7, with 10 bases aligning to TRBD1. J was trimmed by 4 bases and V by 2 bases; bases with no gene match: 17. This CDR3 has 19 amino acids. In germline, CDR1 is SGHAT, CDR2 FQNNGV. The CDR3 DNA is TGTGCCAGCAGCTTACTAGGGGGAACATTAAGACAGGGGGCATACGAGCAGTACTTC. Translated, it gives CASSLLGGTLRQGAYEQYF. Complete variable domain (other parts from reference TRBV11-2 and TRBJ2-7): EAGVAQSPRYKIIEKRQSVAFWCNPISGHATLYWYQQILGQGPKLLIQFQNNGVVDDSQLPKDRFSAERLKGVDSTLKIQPAKLEDSAVYLCASSLLGGTLRQGAYEQYFGPGTRLTVT.

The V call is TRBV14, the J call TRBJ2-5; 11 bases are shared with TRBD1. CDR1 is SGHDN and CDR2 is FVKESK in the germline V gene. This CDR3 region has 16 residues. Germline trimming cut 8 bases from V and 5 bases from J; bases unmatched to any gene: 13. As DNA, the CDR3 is TGTGCCAGCTCGAGGACAGGGGGCGCGGCATGGGAGACCCAGTACTTC. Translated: CASSRTGGAAWETQYF.

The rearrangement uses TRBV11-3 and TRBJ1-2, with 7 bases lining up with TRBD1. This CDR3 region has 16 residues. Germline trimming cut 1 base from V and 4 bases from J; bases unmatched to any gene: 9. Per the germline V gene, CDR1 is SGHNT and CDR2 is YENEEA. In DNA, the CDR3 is TGTGCCAGCAGCTTAGGGGCAGGGGACAGCTTCTATGGCTACACCTTC. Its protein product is CASSLGAGDSFYGYTF.

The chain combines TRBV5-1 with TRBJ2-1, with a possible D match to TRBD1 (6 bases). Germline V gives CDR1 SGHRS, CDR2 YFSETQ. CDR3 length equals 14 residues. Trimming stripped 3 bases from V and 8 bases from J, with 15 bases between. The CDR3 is CASSSQGVEDEQFF. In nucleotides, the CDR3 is TGCGCCAGCAGCTCACAGGGTGTCGAAGATGAGCAGTTCTTC.

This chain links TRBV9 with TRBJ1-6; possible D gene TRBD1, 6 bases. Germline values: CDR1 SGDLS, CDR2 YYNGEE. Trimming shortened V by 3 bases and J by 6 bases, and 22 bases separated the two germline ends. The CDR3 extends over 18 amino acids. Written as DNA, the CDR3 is TGTGCCAGCAGCGCAGCCTCCTCGGGGGGCCTCCTTAATTCACCCCTCCACTTT. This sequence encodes CASSAASSGGLLNSPLHF. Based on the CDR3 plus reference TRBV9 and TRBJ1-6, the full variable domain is DSGVTQTPKHLITATGQRVTLRCSPRSGDLSVYWYQQSLDQGLQFLIQYYNGEERAKGNILERFSAQQFPDLHSELNLSSLELGDSALYFCASSAASSGGLLNSPLHFGNGTRLTVT.

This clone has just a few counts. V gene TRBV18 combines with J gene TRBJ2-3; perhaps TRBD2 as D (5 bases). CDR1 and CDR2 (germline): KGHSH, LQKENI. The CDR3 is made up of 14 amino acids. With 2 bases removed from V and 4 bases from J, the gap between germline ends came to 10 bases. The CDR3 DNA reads TGTGCCAGCTCACCAGGGAGAGAGGCAGATACGCAGTATTTT. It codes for CASSPGREADTQYF.

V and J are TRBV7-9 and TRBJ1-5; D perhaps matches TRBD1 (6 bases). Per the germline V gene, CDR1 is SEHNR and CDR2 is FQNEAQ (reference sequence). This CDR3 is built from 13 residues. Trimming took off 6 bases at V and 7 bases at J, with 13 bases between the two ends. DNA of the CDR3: TGTGCCAGCAGTACGACAGGAGGCCAGCCCCAGCATTTT. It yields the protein CASSTTGGQPQHF.

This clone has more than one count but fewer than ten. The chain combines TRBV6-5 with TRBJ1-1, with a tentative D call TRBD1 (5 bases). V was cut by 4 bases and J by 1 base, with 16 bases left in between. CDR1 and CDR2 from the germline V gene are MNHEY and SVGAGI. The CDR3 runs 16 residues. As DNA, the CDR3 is TGTGCCAGCAGTTGGGGAACAGACAGTGCGAACACTGAAGCTTTCTTT. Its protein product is CASSWGTDSANTEAFF.

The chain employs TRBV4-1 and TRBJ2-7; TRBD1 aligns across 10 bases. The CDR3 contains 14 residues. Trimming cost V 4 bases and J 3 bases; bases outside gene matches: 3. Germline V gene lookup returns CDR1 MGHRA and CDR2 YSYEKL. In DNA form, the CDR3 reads TGCGCCAGCAGCCCTTGGGACAGGGGCTACGAGCAGTACTTC. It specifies CASSPWDRGYEQYF.

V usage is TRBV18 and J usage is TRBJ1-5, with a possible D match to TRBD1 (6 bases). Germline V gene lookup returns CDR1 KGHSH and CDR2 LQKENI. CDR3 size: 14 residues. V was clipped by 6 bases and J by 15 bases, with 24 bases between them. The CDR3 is CASSREQGRVSLHF. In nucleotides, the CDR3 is TGTGCCAGCTCCCGAGAACAGGGTAGAGTTAGTTTGCATTTT. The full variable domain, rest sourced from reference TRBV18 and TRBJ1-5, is NAGVMQNPRHLVRRRGQEARLRCSPMKGHSHVYWYRQLPEEGLKFMVYLQKENIIDESGMPKERFSAEFPKEGPSILRIQQVVRGDSAAYFCASSREQGRVSLHFGDGTRLSIL.

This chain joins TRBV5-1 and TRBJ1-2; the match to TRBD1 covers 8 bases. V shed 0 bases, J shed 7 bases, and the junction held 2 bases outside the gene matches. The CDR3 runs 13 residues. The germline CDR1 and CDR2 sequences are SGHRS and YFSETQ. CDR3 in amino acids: CASSLGQGFGYTF. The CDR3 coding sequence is TGCGCCAGCAGCTTGGGACAGGGGTTTGGCTACACCTTC.

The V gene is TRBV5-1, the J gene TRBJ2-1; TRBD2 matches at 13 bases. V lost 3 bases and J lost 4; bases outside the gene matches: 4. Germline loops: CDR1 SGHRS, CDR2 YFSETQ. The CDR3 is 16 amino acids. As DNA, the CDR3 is TGCGCCAGCAGCTCACCGGGACTAGCGGGGTACAATGAGCAGTTCTTC. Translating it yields CASSSPGLAGYNEQFF.

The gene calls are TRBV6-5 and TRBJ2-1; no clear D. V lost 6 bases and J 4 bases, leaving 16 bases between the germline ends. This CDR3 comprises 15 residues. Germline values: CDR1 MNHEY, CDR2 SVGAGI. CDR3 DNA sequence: TGTGCCAGCAGCCCAAGCGCGACGGCTTACAATGAGCAGTTCTTC. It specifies CASSPSATAYNEQFF.

CDR3 sequence reads: CASTLSETQYF. In nucleotides, the CDR3 is TGTGCCAGCACTCTAAGTGAGACCCAGTACTTC. V is TRBV25-1 and J is TRBJ2-5; D uncertain. Between the trimmed V and J ends, which lost 7 bases and 5 bases, there was a span of 8 bases. The CDR3 covers 11 residues. CDR1 MGHDK and CDR2 SYGVNS come from the germline V gene.

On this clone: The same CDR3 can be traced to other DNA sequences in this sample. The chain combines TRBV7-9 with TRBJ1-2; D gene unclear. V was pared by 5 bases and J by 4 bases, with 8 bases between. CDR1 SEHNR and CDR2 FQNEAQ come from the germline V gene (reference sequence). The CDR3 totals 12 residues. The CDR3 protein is CASSLDTYGYTF. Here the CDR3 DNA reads TGTGCCAGCAGCCTTGACACCTATGGCTACACCTTC.

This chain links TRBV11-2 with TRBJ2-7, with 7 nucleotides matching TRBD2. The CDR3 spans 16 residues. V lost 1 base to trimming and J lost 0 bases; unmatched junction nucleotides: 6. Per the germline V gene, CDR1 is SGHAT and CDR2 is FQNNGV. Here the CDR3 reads CASSLVRGGLSYEQYF. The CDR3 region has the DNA TGTGCCAGCAGCTTAGTCCGCGGGGGACTCTCCTACGAGCAGTACTTC.